A selection of T cell receptor beta chains follows, all from one sample in a study of beta chain features in type 1 diabetes. Repertoires were generated with immunoSEQ multiplex PCR, while TCRdb's copy carries only in-frame clones and drops some. The sample has 310,000 or so clones; approximately 9.9% are singletons. Sequenced sample: naive CD4+ T cells from blood. The receptors here all came from a woman in her 30s in good health. CDR3s include the opening cysteine and the closing phenylalanine or tryptophan. The D gene is left open where the match is weak. Rows give clone size only sometimes, using once, few, many, or a class for an expanded clone.

j_call d_call clone_size cdr3_length v_call cdr3_nt cdr3_aa
TRBJ2-7 TRBD1 few 15 TRBV2 TGTGCCAGCAGTGTGGAGAAGGGGGCCACCTACGAGCAGTACTTC CASSVEKGATYEQYF
TRBJ1-2 TRBD1 few 17 TRBV18 TGTGCCAGCTCACCGAAAACAGGGGGCCAAGGGAACTATGGCTACACCTTC CASSPKTGGQGNYGYTF
TRBJ2-2 TRBD2 few 14 TRBV9 TGTGCCAGCAGCGGACTAGCGGGAGTTCGGGAGCTGTTTTTT CASSGLAGVRELFF
TRBJ2-5 - - 14 TRBV7-7 TGTGCTAGCAGTCACCCAGGGACTGCAGAGACCCAGTACTTC CASSHPGTAETQYF
TRBJ2-7 TRBD1 few 15 TRBV16 TGTGCCAGCTGCTATACCGGGACAGGCGCTAAGGAGCAGTACTTC CASCYTGTGAKEQYF
TRBJ1-1 TRBD1 - 14 TRBV11-2 TGTGCCAGCAGCAGATCGACAGGGGGGACTGAAGCTTTCTTT CASSRSTGGTEAFF
TRBJ1-4 - - 10 TRBV7-9 TGTGCCAGCGCGGGTGAAAAACTGTTTTTT CASAGEKLFF
TRBJ2-7 TRBD1 - 20 TRBV18 TGTGCCAGCTCACCACTACCTAGGTCGAATTCCGGGACAGTAAATTACGAGCAGTACTTC CASSPLPRSNSGTVNYEQYF
TRBJ2-5 - - 14 TRBV19 TGTGCCAGGGAAGTACAGCGGTACCAAGAGACCCAGTACTTC CAREVQRYQETQYF
TRBJ2-1 - - 17 TRBV4-3 TGCGCCAGCAGCCAAGGTACCAATGAGGACTATAGAAAGGAGCAGTTCTTC CASSQGTNEDYRKEQFF
TRBJ2-1 TRBD2 - 17 TRBV7-2 TGTGCCAGCAGCCCGGCCCTGGCGGGAGGGCCGCGGAATGAGCAGTTCTTC CASSPALAGGPRNEQFF
TRBJ2-1 - - 16 TRBV7-8 TGTGCCAGCAACCCCTACCGAGCGGATACCTACAATGAGCAGTTCTTC CASNPYRADTYNEQFF
TRBJ2-1 - few 11 TRBV30 TGTGCCTGGAGTGTTGGGGGGTGGCGGTTCTTC CAWSVGGWRFF
TRBJ2-1 - few 14 TRBV30 TGTGCCTGGGGTTATTTGGGCGGGCGGGGTGAGCAGTTCTTC CAWGYLGGRGEQFF
TRBJ2-2 TRBD1 - 14 TRBV18 TGTGCCAGCTCAGGACAGGTGAACACCGGGGAGCTGTTTTTT CASSGQVNTGELFF
TRBJ1-2 TRBD1 few 16 TRBV14 TGTGCCAGCAGCCCACCCCGTCGGGTGGCAGGGGGTGGCTACACCTTC CASSPPRRVAGGGYTF
TRBJ2-1 - few 14 TRBV11-2 TGTGCCAGCAGCCGCCCAGGGGACTACAATGAGCAGTTCTTC CASSRPGDYNEQFF
TRBJ1-1 TRBD1 few 17 TRBV5-6 TGTGCCAGCATCCCCGACAGGGGAAGGAGCGTGAACACTGAAGCTTTCTTT CASIPDRGRSVNTEAFF
TRBJ2-3 - few 15 TRBV27 TGTGCCAGCAGTTTCGGCCAGGGTTACACAGATACGCAGTATTTT CASSFGQGYTDTQYF
TRBJ2-3 - few 15 TRBV30 TGTGCCTGGAGTGGCGGGGTCCCTCCGGGAGATACGCAGTATTTT CAWSGGVPPGDTQYF
TRBJ1-1 - few 16 TRBV5-1 TGCGCCAGCAGCTTGGCGGAGGGGAGGGACAACACTGAAGCTTTCTTT CASSLAEGRDNTEAFF
TRBJ2-7 TRBD1 few 13 TRBV28 TGTGCCAGCAGCCGACAGGGGGTAAGCGAGCAGTACTTC CASSRQGVSEQYF
TRBJ2-3 - few 12 TRBV30 TGTGCCTGGAGTGCATCTAGCTATACGCAGTATTTT CAWSASSYTQYF
TRBJ2-4 - few 15 TRBV25-1 TGTGCCAGCAGTGAGCCCGGGGTGGCCAAAAACATTCAGTACTTC CASSEPGVAKNIQYF
TRBJ2-7 TRBD2 - 17 TRBV7-2 TGTGCCAGCAGCGGGGGGGGACTAGCGGGGTCCCTCTACGAGCAGTACTTC CASSGGGLAGSLYEQYF
TRBJ2-1 TRBD1 - 15 TRBV25-1 TGTGCCAGCAGTGACGCTGGGACAGGGCTCAATGAGCAGTTCTTC CASSDAGTGLNEQFF
TRBJ2-2 TRBD2 few 15 TRBV4-3 TGCGCCAGCAGCCAGCTAGCGGGAGACACCGGGGAGCTGTTTTTT CASSQLAGDTGELFF
TRBJ2-3 - - 14 TRBV4-3 TGCGCCAGCAGCCAAGGGGCGGGAACAGATACGCAGTATTTT CASSQGAGTDTQYF
TRBJ2-5 - few 16 TRBV4-2 TGTGCCAGCAGCCAAGGCGTTCAGGGTAGTTTAGAGACCCAGTACTTC CASSQGVQGSLETQYF
TRBJ1-1 - - 12 TRBV6-6 TGTGCCAGCAGTCCAGAAAACACTGAAGCTTTCTTT CASSPENTEAFF
TRBJ2-3 TRBD2 - 16 TRBV2 TGTGCCAGCAGTGGGACTAGCGGCAGTAGCACAGATACGCAGTATTTT CASSGTSGSSTDTQYF
TRBJ1-2 - - 11 TRBV28 TGTGCCAGCGGGGGCAACTATGGCTACACCTTC CASGGNYGYTF
TRBJ1-3 TRBD1 few 16 TRBV2 TGTGCCAGCACCTCCGAGGGGGCGAGCTCTGGAAACACCATATATTTT CASTSEGASSGNTIYF
TRBJ2-3 - few 13 TRBV2 TGTGCCAGCAGACAGGGCCGCACAGATACGCAGTATTTT CASRQGRTDTQYF
TRBJ2-3 - - 14 TRBV11-2 TGTGCCAGCAGCCCGGGGGTTGGCACAGATACGCAGTATTTT CASSPGVGTDTQYF
TRBJ2-7 TRBD1 few 15 TRBV19 TGTGCCAGTAGTATGTGGCAGGGGGCTTCCTACGAGCAGTACTTC CASSMWQGASYEQYF
TRBJ2-1 - - 12 TRBV6-5 TGTGCCAGCAGCCCGTTCAGCAATGAGCAGTTCTTC CASSPFSNEQFF
TRBJ2-1 TRBD1 - 15 TRBV19 TGTGCCAGTAGTAGCCTCGGGACAGGGGATAATGAGCAGTTCTTC CASSSLGTGDNEQFF
TRBJ2-2 - few 15 TRBV11-1 TGTGCCAGCAGCTTAGTACAGGGCAGCACCGGGGAGCTGTTTTTT CASSLVQGSTGELFF
TRBJ2-7 - few 14 TRBV18 TGTGCCAGCTCACCCGGTCAGGGTCCCTACGAGCAGTACTTC CASSPGQGPYEQYF
TRBJ2-4 - few 16 TRBV4-1 TGCGCCAGCAGCCAAGAACTAGTGGGAGCCAAAAACATTCAGTACTTC CASSQELVGAKNIQYF
TRBJ1-1 - - 15 TRBV4-3 TGCGCCAGCAGCCACGGGAAGCGGATGAACACTGAAGCTTTCTTT CASSHGKRMNTEAFF
TRBJ1-2 TRBD1 - 15 TRBV6-1 TGTGCCAGCACGTCATCCGGGACAGGCCTTCGGGGCTACACCTTC CASTSSGTGLRGYTF
TRBJ1-2 - few 15 TRBV7-8 TGTGCCAGCAGCTTCTCTAGGGACAATAACTATGGCTACACCTTC CASSFSRDNNYGYTF
TRBJ2-7 TRBD1 - 15 TRBV28 TGTGCCAGCAGTCCAGCCGGGACAGGGACCTACGAGCAGTACTTC CASSPAGTGTYEQYF
TRBJ2-1 - few 14 TRBV2 TGTGCCAGCAGTCCTACCTCAGGCTACAATGAGCAGTTCTTC CASSPTSGYNEQFF
TRBJ2-3 - few 10 TRBV20-1 TGCAGTGCTAGGAGTGATACGCAGTATTTT CSARSDTQYF
TRBJ2-1 TRBD2 - 15 TRBV6-6 TGTGCCAGCAGGCTAACTAGCGGGTTATACAATGAGCAGTTCTTC CASRLTSGLYNEQFF
TRBJ1-1 TRBD1 few 14 TRBV28 TGTGCCAGCAGTACCCGGACAGGGGACACTGAAGCTTTCTTT CASSTRTGDTEAFF